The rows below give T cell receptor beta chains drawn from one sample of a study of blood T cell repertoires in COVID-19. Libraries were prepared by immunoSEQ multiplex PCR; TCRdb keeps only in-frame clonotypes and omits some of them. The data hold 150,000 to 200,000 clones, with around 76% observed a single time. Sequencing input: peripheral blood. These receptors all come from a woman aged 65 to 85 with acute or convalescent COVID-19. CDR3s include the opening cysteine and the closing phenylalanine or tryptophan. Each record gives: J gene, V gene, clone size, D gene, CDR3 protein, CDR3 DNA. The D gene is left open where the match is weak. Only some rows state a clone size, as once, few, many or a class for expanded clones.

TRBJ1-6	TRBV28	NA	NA	CASSWTASPLHF	TGTGCCAGCAGTTGGACAGCCTCACCCCTCCACTTT
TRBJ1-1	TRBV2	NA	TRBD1	CASRRGQVEAFF	TGTGCCAGCCGCAGGGGGCAGGTTGAAGCTTTCTTT
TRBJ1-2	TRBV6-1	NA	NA	CASSEGVAVNYGYTF	TGTGCCAGCAGTGAAGGAGTTGCTGTTAACTATGGCTACACCTTC
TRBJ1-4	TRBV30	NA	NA	CAWRDSPTNEKLFF	TGTGCCTGGAGAGACAGCCCAACTAATGAAAAACTGTTTTTT
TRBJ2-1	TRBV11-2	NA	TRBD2	CASSKLTSGSTNEQFF	TGTGCCAGCAGCAAATTGACTAGCGGGAGCACAAATGAGCAGTTCTTC
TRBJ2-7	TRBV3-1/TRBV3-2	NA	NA	CASSYGQGKYEQYF	TGTGCCAGCTCATATGGGCAGGGGAAGTACGAGCAGTACTTC
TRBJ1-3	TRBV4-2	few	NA	CASSQGERKSGNTIYF	TGTGCCAGCAGCCAAGGCGAAAGAAAATCTGGAAACACCATATATTTT
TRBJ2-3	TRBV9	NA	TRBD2	CASSVAAGSTDTQYF	TGTGCCAGCAGCGTAGCAGCGGGGTCCACAGATACGCAGTATTTT
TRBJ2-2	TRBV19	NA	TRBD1	CASTLGQRAGELFF	TGTGCCAGTACTTTGGGACAGAGGGCCGGGGAGCTGTTTTTT
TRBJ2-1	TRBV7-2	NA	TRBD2	CASSFIGLVNEQFF	TGTGCCAGCAGTTTTATCGGACTAGTTAATGAGCAGTTCTTC
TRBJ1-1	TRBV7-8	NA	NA	CASSLAGVTEAFF	TGTGCCAGCAGCTTAGCGGGAGTCACTGAAGCTTTCTTT
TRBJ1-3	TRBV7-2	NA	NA	CASSFRTRTGNTIYF	TGTGCCAGCAGCTTCCGGACTCGTACTGGAAACACCATATATTTT
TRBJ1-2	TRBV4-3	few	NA	CASSSDWTLYGYTF	TGCGCCAGCAGCTCAGACTGGACACTCTATGGCTACACCTTC
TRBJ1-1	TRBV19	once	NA	CASSIARGLEAFF	TGTGCCAGTAGTATAGCCAGGGGTTTAGAAGCTTTCTTT
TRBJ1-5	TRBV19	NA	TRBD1	CASSFRTGRDSNQPQHF	TGTGCCAGTAGCTTTCGGACAGGGAGGGATAGCAATCAGCCCCAGCATTTT
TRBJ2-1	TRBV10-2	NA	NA	CASSESAGLNYNEQFF	TGCGCCAGCAGTGAGTCCGCGGGACTCAATTACAATGAGCAGTTCTTC
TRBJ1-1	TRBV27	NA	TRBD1	CASSLNRGRGTEAFF	TGTGCCAGCAGTTTGAACAGGGGGAGGGGCACTGAAGCTTTCTTT
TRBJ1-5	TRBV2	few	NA	CASSEVSGVGQPQHF	TGTGCCAGCAGTGAAGTATCCGGGGTAGGCCAGCCCCAGCATTTT
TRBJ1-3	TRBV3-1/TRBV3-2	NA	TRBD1	CASSQTGSGNTIYF	TGTGCCAGCAGCCAGACAGGGTCTGGAAACACCATATATTTT